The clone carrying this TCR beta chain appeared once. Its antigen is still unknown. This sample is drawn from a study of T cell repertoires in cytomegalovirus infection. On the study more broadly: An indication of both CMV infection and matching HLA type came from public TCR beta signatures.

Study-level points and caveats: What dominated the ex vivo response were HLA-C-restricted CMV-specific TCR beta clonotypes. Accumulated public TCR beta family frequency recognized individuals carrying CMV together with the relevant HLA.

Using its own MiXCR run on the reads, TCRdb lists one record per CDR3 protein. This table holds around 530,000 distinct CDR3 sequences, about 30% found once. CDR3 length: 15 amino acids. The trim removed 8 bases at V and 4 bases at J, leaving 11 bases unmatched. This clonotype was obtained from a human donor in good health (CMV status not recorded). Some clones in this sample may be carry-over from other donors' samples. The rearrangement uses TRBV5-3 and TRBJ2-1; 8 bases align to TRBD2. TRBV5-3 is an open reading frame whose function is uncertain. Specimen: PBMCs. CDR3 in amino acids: CASSRQTSVYNEQFF. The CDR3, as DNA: TGTGCCAGCAGCCGTCAGACTAGCGTATACAATGAGCAGTTCTTC.